The 18 T cell receptor beta chains in this list originate from one sample, sequenced in a study of T cell repertoires in cytomegalovirus infection. TCRdb fed the reads into MiXCR, producing one record per CDR3 protein. This table holds approximately 550,000 distinct CDR3 sequences, 15% to 20% found once. The sequencing sample was made of CD8+ T cells from PBMCs. The receptors were gathered from a human donor in good health (CMV status not recorded). Some clones in this sample may be carry-over from other donors' samples.

Ten or more counts support this clonotype. This chain uses TRBV2 with TRBJ2-6, with D tentatively TRBD1 (5 bases). The CDR3 totals 14 residues. CDR1 and CDR2 from the germline V gene are SNHLY and FYNNEI. The V end lost 3 bases, the J end lost 2 bases, and 5 bases lay between the germline ends. The CDR3 loop is CASSDRAGANVLTF. CDR3 nucleotide sequence: TGTGCCAGCAGTGACAGGGCTGGGGCCAACGTCCTGACTTTC.

V is TRBV28 and J is TRBJ1-2, with D unclear. The CDR3 has 14 residues. CDR1 is MDHEN, CDR2 SYDVKM, per germline. V lost 6 bases and J 8 bases, leaving 19 bases between the germline ends. CDR3 amino acids: CASSKPLQAGGYTF. The DNA for the CDR3 is TGTGCCAGCAGCAAACCCTTACAAGCTGGGGGCTACACCTTC.

This clonotype was seen ten or more times. V is TRBV6-2 or TRBV6-3 and J is TRBJ2-1; the D is unclear. Germline CDR1 is MNHEY and CDR2 is SVGEGT. The CDR3 length is 18 residues. V dropped 7 bases and J dropped 2 bases, with 24 bases sitting between them. This CDR3 reads CASTERPPFRLPYNEQFF. CDR3 sequence (DNA): TGTGCCAGCACCGAAAGGCCCCCTTTCAGGCTCCCCTACAATGAGCAGTTCTTC.

In this sample, this clonotype turned up many times. The chain is built from TRBV7-6 and TRBJ2-7; weak D call: TRBD1 (5 bases). This CDR3 is 13 amino acids long. Trimming took off 5 bases at V and 4 bases at J, with 12 bases between the two ends. From germline, CDR1 is SGHVS and CDR2 FNYEAQ. CDR3 region: CASSIGQSYEQYF. The CDR3, as DNA: TGTGCCAGCAGCATCGGACAATCATACGAGCAGTACTTC.

The chain joins TRBV3-1 to TRBJ2-1, with TRBD1 matching over 9 bases. The V and J ends lost 2 bases and 10 bases, in that order; junction bases with no gene match: 9. CDR1 LGHDT and CDR2 YNNKEL come from the germline V gene (reference sequence). This CDR3 region has 15 residues. This CDR3 is CASSQQIDRGIEQFF. The CDR3 region has the DNA TGTGCCAGCAGCCAACAAATTGACAGGGGGATAGAGCAGTTCTTC.

Ten or more counts support this clonotype. V usage is TRBV7-8 and J usage is TRBJ2-1, with 13 bases that match TRBD2. The germline V gene encodes CDR1 SGHVS and CDR2 FQNEAQ. Trimming removed 6 bases from V and 0 bases from J; junction bases left unmatched: 14. The CDR3 consists of 20 residues. The CDR3 DNA reads as TGTGCCAGCAGTCAAGACATGGGACTAGCGGGATTGAGCTCCTACAATGAGCAGTTCTTC. Translating it yields CASSQDMGLAGLSSYNEQFF.

This clonotype was picked up many times. The V gene is TRBV7-2, the J gene TRBJ1-2; 10 nucleotides match TRBD1. CDR3 length: 14 residues. J lost 8 bases, V lost 5 bases, and 8 bases had no gene match. Per germline, CDR1 SGHTA and CDR2 FQGNSA. CDR3 nucleotides: TGTGCCAGCAGCCCCGGACAGGGGGTTGAAGGCTACACCTTC. This translates into CASSPGQGVEGYTF.

This clonotype was seen repeatedly, ten times or more. The V and J genes are TRBV7-9 and TRBJ2-1; a weak D match, TRBD2 (6 bases). This CDR3 has 15 amino acids. Trimming shortened V by 4 bases and J by 0 bases, and 10 bases separated the two germline ends. Germline-derived CDR1 and CDR2 are SEHNR and FQNEAQ (reference sequence). Here the CDR3 DNA reads TGTGCCAGCAGCTCCAGCGGGTTCTCCTACAATGAGCAGTTCTTC. It specifies CASSSSGFSYNEQFF.

This clonotype was recorded a few times. This chain connects TRBV20-1 to TRBJ2-7; 7 bases map to TRBD1. CDR1 DFQATT and CDR2 SNEGSKA come from the germline V gene (reference sequence). V lost 3 bases and J lost 4; bases outside the gene matches: 6. This CDR3 spans 13 amino acids. The CDR3 DNA sequence: TGCAGTGCTAGGAACAGGGGAAGGTACGAGCAGTACTTC. Its protein product is CSARNRGRYEQYF.

This clonotype occurred many times. The rearrangement links TRBV28 to TRBJ2-3, with 7 bases lining up with TRBD1. Trimming cost V 4 bases and J 4 bases; bases outside gene matches: 11. CDR3 length: 16 amino acids. CDR1 is MDHEN, CDR2 SYDVKM, per germline. The DNA for the CDR3 is TGTGCCAGCAGTTCGACAGGGTCACAGGAGGCAGATACGCAGTATTTT. Its protein product is CASSSTGSQEADTQYF.

The rearrangement joins TRBV12-3 or TRBV12-4 to TRBJ1-1, with D perhaps matching TRBD1 (6 bases). V lost 7 bases to trimming and J lost 5 bases, with 17 bases between them. This CDR3 region has 14 residues. Here the CDR3 reads CASIRSGDKTEAFF. The DNA for the CDR3 is TGTGCCAGCATCAGAAGCGGGGACAAAACTGAAGCTTTCTTT.

J is TRBJ2-7 and V is TRBV24-1, with D perhaps assigned TRBD1 or TRBD2 (5 bases each). Germline CDR1 and CDR2: KGHDR and SFDVKD. Trimming removed 4 bases at V and 2 bases at J, with 11 bases between. This CDR3 region has 14 residues. CDR3 residues: CATSDPGPTYEQYF. CDR3 in DNA: TGTGCCACCAGTGACCCGGGACCAACCTACGAGCAGTACTTC.

This clonotype came up many times. The V call is TRBV6-1, the J call TRBJ1-5; 9 bases match TRBD1. CDR1 is MNHNS, CDR2 SASEGT, per germline. CDR3 length: 16 amino acids. V was pared by 6 bases and J by 1 base, with 7 bases of the junction left unmatched. CDR3 residues: CASRNRDRASNQPQHF. The CDR3 DNA sequence: TGTGCCAGCAGAAACCGGGACAGGGCGAGCAATCAGCCCCAGCATTTT.

The sample holds many counts of this clonotype. The chain links TRBV7-8 to TRBJ2-2; the match to TRBD1 covers 9 bases. J was trimmed by 3 bases and V by 1 base; bases with no gene match: 6. This CDR3 spans 17 amino acids. Germline CDR1 is SGHVS and CDR2 is FQNEAQ. The CDR3 DNA is TGTGCCAGCAGCTTAGGGGCCGGGACAGGGTACACCGGGGAGCTGTTTTTT. Residues: CASSLGAGTGYTGELFF. Together with reference TRBV7-8 and TRBJ2-2, the CDR3 gives the full variable domain: GAGVSQSPRYKVAKRGQDVALRCDPISGHVSLFWYQQALGQGPEFLTYFQNEAQLDKSGLPSDRFFAERPEGSVSTLKIQRTQQEDSAVYLCASSLGAGTGYTGELFFGEGSRLTVL.

This chain connects TRBV6-4 to TRBJ2-3, with D hard to call. Trimming pared 3 bases from V and 6 bases from J, leaving 10 bases between. The CDR3 runs 13 residues. CDR1 is MRHNA and CDR2 is SNTAGT in the germline V gene. The CDR3 DNA sequence: TGTGCCAGCAGTGAGGATACCCGGGATACGCAGTATTTT. Amino acid sequence: CASSEDTRDTQYF.

This clonotype was observed many times. V is TRBV28 and J is TRBJ1-5; D remains unclear. CDR1 is MDHEN and CDR2 is SYDVKM in the germline V gene. V was trimmed by 6 bases and J by 10 bases, leaving 19 bases between them. There are 14 residues in the CDR3. This CDR3 reads CASSDRREVAPQHF. The CDR3 region has the DNA TGTGCCAGCAGCGACCGACGGGAGGTTGCTCCCCAGCATTTT.

This clonotype has a handful of counts. The gene calls are TRBV24-1 and TRBJ2-1, with D possibly matching TRBD1 (6 bases). Germline loops: CDR1 KGHDR, CDR2 SFDVKD. Trimming removed 5 bases at V and 16 bases at J, with 14 bases between. The CDR3 sequence is 11 residues long. As DNA, the CDR3 is TGTGCCACCAGTGCTACAGGGTTTTACTTCTTC. Translating it yields CATSATGFYFF.

At least ten counts were recorded for this clonotype. The chain employs TRBV7-9 and TRBJ2-7; D is perhaps TRBD1 or TRBD2 (5 bases each). V was pared by 0 bases and J by 2 bases, with 17 bases between. The CDR3 is 17 amino acids. CDR1 is SEHNR and CDR2 is FQNEAQ in the germline V gene (reference sequence). CDR3 loop: CASSLAEDGAGAYEQYF. In DNA form, the CDR3 reads TGTGCCAGCAGCTTAGCGGAGGACGGGGCTGGGGCCTACGAGCAGTACTTC.